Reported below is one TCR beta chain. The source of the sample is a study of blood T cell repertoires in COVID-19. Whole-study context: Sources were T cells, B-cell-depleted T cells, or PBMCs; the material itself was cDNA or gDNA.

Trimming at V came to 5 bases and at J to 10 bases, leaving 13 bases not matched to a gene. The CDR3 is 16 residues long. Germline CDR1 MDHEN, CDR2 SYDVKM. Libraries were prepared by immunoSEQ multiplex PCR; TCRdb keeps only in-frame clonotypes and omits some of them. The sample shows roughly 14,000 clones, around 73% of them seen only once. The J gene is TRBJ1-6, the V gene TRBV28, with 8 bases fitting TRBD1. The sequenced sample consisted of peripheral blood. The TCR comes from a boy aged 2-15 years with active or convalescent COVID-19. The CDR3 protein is CASSGATGASTSPLHF. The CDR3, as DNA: TGTGCCAGCAGTGGGGCGACAGGGGCCTCAACCTCACCCCTCCACTTT. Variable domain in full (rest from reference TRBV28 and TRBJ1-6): DVKVTQSSRYLVKRTGEKVFLECVQDMDHENMFWYRQDPGLGLRLIYFSYDVKMKEKGDIPEGYSVSREKKERFSLILESASTNQTSMYLCASSGATGASTSPLHFGNGTRLTVT.